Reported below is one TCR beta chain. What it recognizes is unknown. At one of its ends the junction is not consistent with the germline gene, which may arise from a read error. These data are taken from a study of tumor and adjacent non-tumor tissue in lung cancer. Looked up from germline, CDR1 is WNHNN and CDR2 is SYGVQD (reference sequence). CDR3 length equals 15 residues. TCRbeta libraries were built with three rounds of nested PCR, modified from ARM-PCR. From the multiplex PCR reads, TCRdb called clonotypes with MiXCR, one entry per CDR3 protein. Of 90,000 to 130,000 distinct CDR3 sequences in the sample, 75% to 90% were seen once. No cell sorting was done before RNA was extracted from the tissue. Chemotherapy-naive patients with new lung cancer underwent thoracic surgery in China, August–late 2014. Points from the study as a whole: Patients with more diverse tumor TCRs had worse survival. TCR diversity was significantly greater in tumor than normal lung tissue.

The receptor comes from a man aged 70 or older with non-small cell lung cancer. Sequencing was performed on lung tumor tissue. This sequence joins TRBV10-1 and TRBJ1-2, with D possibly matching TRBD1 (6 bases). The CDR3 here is CANSESTGQPYGYTF. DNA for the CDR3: TGCGCCAACAGTGAGTCGACAGGTCAACCCTACGGCTACACCTTC.